This TCR beta chain came from a study of CD4+ T cells in melanoma (dated 2022 in TCRdb). Background on the whole study: Neoantigen-specific CD4+ T cells in human melanoma were investigated in the study.

Libraries came from the immunoSEQ multiplex PCR assay. As stored in TCRdb, this immuneACCESS dataset retains in-frame rearrangements with V and J assigned. A fraction of the clones does not appear; measured against another copy, unresolved V genes explain less than half of the discrepancy, and the remainder lacks a known reason. The sample table lists around 13,000 clones, over 60% of them with a count of one. The ten largest clonotypes hold 16% of the sample. This clone was observed a few times. Its antigen is still unknown. No per-base quality is available; no much larger clone lies one base away. Donors were patients with melanoma. V and J lose 6 bases and 3 bases, and a span of 9 bases separates them. From the germline V gene, CDR1 is SGHAT and CDR2 is FQNNGV. There are 12 amino acids in the CDR3, from cysteine to phenylalanine inclusive. Kept here is only the CDR3 DNA, which spans 36 bases and is read in frame from base 1.

Summary of the overall study and its limitations: According to the report, neoantigen-specific CD4+ T cells in melanoma displayed diverse differentiation states. Neoantigen-specific CD4+ T cells were reported to be correlated with the function of CD8+ T cells, macrophages and B cells.

Sequencing used cells from a culture (not recorded whether cultured in vitro). The receptor chain draws on TRBV11-2 and TRBJ2-7; the D gene cannot be resolved reliably. This sequence was found in a human donor with melanoma. For the CDR3, the sequence is CASSRTLYEQYF. The DNA sequence follows: TGTGCCAGCAGTCGGACCCTCTACGAGCAGTACTTC.